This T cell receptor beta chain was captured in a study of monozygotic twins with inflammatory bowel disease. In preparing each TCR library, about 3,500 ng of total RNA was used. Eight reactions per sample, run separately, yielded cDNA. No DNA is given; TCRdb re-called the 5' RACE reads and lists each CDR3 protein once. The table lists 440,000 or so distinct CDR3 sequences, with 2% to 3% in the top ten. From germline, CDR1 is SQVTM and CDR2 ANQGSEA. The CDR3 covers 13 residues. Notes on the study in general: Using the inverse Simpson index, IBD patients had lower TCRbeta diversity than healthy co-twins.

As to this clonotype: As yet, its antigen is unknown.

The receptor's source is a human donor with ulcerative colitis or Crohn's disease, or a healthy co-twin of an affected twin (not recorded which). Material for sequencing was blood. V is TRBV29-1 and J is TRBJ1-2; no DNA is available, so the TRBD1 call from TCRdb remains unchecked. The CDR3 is CSVEDRGGDGYTF.